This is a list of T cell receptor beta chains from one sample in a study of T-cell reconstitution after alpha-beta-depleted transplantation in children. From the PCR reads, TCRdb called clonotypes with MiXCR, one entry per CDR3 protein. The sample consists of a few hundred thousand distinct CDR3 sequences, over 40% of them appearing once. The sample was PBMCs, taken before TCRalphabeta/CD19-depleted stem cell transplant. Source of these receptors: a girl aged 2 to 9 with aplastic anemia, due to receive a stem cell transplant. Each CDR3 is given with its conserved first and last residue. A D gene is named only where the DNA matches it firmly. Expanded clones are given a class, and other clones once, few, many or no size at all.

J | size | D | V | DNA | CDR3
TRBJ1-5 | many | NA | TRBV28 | TGTGCCAGCAGTTTTATAGGTCAGCCCCAGCATTTT | CASSFIGQPQHF
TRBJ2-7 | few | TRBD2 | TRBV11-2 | TGTGCCAGCCGCCCAGGCGGGAGCCCCTCCTACGAGCAGTACTTC | CASRPGGSPSYEQYF
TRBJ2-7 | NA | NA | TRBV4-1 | TGCGCCAGCAGCCAAGCAAGCCAACACCTATTATACGAGCAGTACTTC | CASSQASQHLLYEQYF
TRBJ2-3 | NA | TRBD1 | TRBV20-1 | TGCAGTGCAACAGGGGGCGCAGATCTAGGCACAGATACGCAGTATTTT | CSATGGADLGTDTQYF
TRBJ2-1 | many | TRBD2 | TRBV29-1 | TGCAGCGTGGACCGGACTAGCGGGGTTAATGAGCAGTTCTTC | CSVDRTSGVNEQFF
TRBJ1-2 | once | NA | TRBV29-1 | TGCAGCGTTGGGGATGGCTACACCTTC | CSVGDGYTF
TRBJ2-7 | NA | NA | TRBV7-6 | TGTGCCAGCAGCGTAGACTTAGGCGCCAGCTCCTACGAGCAGTACTTC | CASSVDLGASSYEQYF
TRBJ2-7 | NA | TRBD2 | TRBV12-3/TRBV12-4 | TGTGCCAGCAGTTTTACTCCAGCGGGGGAGTCCTACGAGCAGTACTTC | CASSFTPAGESYEQYF
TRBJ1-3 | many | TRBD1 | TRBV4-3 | TGCGCCAGCAGCCATGGACAGGGCTCTGGAAACACCATATATTTT | CASSHGQGSGNTIYF
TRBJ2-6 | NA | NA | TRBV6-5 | TGTGCCAGCAGTTACCAGAGGCCAGCGCTATACTCTGGGGCCAACGTCCTGACTTTC | CASSYQRPALYSGANVLTF
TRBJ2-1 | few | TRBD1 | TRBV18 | TGTGCCAGCTCCCCGCCTGTGACGGACAGGGTGCGTAATGAGCAGTTCTTC | CASSPPVTDRVRNEQFF
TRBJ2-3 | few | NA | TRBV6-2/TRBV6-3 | TGTGCCAGCGGAATAAGCACAGATACGCAGTATTTT | CASGISTDTQYF
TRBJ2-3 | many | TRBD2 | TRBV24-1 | TGTGCCACCAGTGATAAGGGACTAGATAACACAGATACGCAGTATTTT | CATSDKGLDNTDTQYF
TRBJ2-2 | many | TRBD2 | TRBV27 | TGTGCCAGCAGACGAACTAGGACTAGCGGGAGCTCGTGGGAGCTGTTTTTT | CASRRTRTSGSSWELFF
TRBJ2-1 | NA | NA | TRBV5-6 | TGTGCCAGCAGCTGGAGGGACCCGGAGGCTGAGCAGTTCTTC | CASSWRDPEAEQFF
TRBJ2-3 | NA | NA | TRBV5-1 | TGCGCCAGCAGCTTGACAGCATCACTCACAGATACGCAGTATTTT | CASSLTASLTDTQYF
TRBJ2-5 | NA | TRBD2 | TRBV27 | TGTGCCAGCAGCCTCTCGCGGGGGGGATGGGAGACCCAGTACTTC | CASSLSRGGWETQYF
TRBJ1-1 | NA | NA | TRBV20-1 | TGCAGTGCTCAGGCTAGAAGGGGTGGTGGCACTGAAGCTTTCTTT | CSAQARRGGGTEAFF
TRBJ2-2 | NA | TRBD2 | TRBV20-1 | TGCAGTGCTAGTCGGGGGGCCGGGGAGCTGTTTTTT | CSASRGAGELFF
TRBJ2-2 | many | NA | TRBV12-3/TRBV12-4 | TGTGCCAGCAGTTTAGATCGGGCGGATCTCGGGGAGCTGTTTTTT | CASSLDRADLGELFF
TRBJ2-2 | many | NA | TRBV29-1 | TGCAGCGCATGGGACACCGGGGAGCTGTTTTTT | CSAWDTGELFF
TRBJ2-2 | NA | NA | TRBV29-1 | TGCAGCGTTCCCCAGGGGGGGCCTGGGGAGCTGTTTTTT | CSVPQGGPGELFF
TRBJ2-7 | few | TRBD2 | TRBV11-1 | TGTGCCAGCAGCTTAGAGCCTAGCGGATCCTACGAGCAGTACTTC | CASSLEPSGSYEQYF
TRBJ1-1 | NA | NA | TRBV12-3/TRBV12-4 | TGTGCCAGCAGTCCACCGCTTGGGGGGGTGAACACTGAAGCGTTCTTT | CASSPPLGGVNTEAFF
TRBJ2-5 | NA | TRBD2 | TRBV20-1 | TGCAGTGCTAGGGTCGGCTGGACTAGCCGGCAAGAGGCCCAGTACTTC | CSARVGWTSRQEAQYF
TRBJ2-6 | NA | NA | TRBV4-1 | TGCGCCAGCAGCCAAGAAAGGTCAGGCGGGGCCAACGTCCTGACTTTC | CASSQERSGGANVLTF
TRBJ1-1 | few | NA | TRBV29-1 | TGCAGCGTTGGAAATTTACGTTGGCAGGTGAACACTGAAGCTTTCTTT | CSVGNLRWQVNTEAFF
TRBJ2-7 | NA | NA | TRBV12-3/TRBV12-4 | TGTGCCAGCAGTCATCAATACAGTCCCTACGAGCAGTACTTC | CASSHQYSPYEQYF
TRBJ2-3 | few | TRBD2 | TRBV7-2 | TGTGCCAGCAGCCCTAGCGGGGGGACAGGAGATACGCAGTATTTT | CASSPSGGTGDTQYF
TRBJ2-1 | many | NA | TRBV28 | TGTGCCAGCAGTTTCGGTGCTGCTAGCGCCTACAATGAGCAGTTCTTC | CASSFGAASAYNEQFF
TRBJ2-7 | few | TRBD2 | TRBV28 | TGTGCCAGCAGATTGACTAGCGGGAAGCCCTCCTACGAGCAGTACTTC | CASRLTSGKPSYEQYF
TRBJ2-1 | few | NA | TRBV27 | TGTGCCAGCAGTTTATCGTGGCGTAACTACAATGAGCAGTTCTTC | CASSLSWRNYNEQFF
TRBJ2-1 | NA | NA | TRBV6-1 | TGTGCCAGCAGTGACCTAAGTAACAATGAGCAGTTCTTC | CASSDLSNNEQFF
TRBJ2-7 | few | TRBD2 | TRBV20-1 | TGCAGTGCTTCGACTAGCGGGAGGGGCGAGCAGTACTTC | CSASTSGRGEQYF
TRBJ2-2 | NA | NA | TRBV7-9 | TGTGCCAGCAGCTTAGAAGGCGGGGACACCGGGGAGCTGTTTTTT | CASSLEGGDTGELFF
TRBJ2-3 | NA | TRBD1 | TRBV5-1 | TGCGCCAGCAGCCTAAAAACAGGGGGAAAGGTTGCAGATACGCAGTATTTT | CASSLKTGGKVADTQYF
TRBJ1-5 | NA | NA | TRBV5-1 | TGCGCCAGCAGCCCGAGGGGCCAACCGCCCCAGCATTTT | CASSPRGQPPQHF
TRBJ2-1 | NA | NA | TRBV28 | TGTGCCAGCGCAATAGCTGGAGCTGTTAATGAGCAGTTCTTC | CASAIAGAVNEQFF
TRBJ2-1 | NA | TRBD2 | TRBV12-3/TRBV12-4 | TGTGCCAGCAGTTCCTCCCTAGCGGGGGGGCCCAATGAGCAGTTCTTC | CASSSSLAGGPNEQFF
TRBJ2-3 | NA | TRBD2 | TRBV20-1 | TGCAGTGCTATGGCCCTAGCGGGAGTTTCGGATACGCAGTATTTT | CSAMALAGVSDTQYF
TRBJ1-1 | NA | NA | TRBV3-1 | TGTGCCAGCAGCCTACACGCAGTGTACACTGAAGCTTTCTTT | CASSLHAVYTEAFF